Below, one T cell receptor (beta chain) is given with its context. Germline V gene lookup returns CDR1 MDHEN and CDR2 SYDVKM. The CDR3 is made up of 17 amino acids. V dropped 1 base and J dropped 0; count of bases not matched to a gene: 8. This specimen belongs to a study of blood T cell repertoires in COVID-19. Clones were read by immunoSEQ multiplex PCR, and TCRdb kept only the in-frame ones, dropping some. The table shows hundreds of thousands of clones, with 80% to 90% occurring only once. Donors in Cohort 3 who had recovered were those with two negative PCRs, healthcare professional clearance, or resolution of their symptoms.

This sequence joins TRBV28 and TRBJ1-2; 7 nucleotides match TRBD1. The receptor was derived from a woman aged 18-30 years who had recovered from COVID-19. Sequencing was performed on PBMCs or T cells enriched from blood (not recorded which). The CDR3 DNA follows: TGTGCCAGCAGTTTATTTGAAGGGGGCTACCCTAACTATGGCTACACCTTC. Translating gives CASSLFEGGYPNYGYTF.